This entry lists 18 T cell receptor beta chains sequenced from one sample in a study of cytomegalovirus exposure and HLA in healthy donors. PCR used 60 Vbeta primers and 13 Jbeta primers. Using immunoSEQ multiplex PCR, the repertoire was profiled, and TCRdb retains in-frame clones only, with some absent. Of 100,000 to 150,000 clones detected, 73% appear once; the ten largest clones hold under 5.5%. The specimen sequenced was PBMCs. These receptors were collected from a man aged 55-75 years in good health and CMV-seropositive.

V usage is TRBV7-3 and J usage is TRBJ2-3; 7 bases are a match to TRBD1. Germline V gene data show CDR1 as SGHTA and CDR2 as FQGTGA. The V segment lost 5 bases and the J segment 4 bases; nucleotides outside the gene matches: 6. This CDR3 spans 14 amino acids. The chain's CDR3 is CASSRDRAADTQYF. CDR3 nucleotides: TGTGCCAGCAGCCGTGACAGGGCGGCAGATACGCAGTATTTT. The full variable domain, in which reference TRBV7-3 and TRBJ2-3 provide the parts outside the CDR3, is GAGVSQTPSNKVTEKGKYVELRCDPISGHTALYWYRQSLGQGPEFLIYFQGTGAADDSGLPNDRFFAVRPEGSVSTLKIQRTERGDSAVYLCASSRDRAADTQYFGPGTRLTVL.

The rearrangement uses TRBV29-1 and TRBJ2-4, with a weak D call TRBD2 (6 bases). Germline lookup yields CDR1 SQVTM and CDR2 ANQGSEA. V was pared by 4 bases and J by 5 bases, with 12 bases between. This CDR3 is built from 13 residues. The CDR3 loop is CSVGVSGENIQYF. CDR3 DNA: TGCAGCGTTGGGGTTAGCGGAGAAAACATTCAGTACTTC.

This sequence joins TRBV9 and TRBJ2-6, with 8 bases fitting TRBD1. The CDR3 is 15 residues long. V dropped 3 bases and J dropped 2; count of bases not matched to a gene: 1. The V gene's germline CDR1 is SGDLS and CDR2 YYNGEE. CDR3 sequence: CASSDRGTGANVLTF. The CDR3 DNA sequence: TGTGCCAGCAGCGACAGGGGGACTGGGGCCAACGTCCTGACTTTC.

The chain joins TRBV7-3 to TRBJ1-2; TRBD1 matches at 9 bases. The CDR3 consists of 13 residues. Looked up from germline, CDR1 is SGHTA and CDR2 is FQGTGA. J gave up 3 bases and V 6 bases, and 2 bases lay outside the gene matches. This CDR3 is CASSRTGDYGYTF. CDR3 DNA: TGTGCCAGCAGTAGGACAGGGGACTATGGCTACACCTTC.

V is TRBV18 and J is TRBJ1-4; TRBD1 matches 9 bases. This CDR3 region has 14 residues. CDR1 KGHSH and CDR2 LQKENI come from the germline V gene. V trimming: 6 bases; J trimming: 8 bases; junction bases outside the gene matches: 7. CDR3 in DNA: TGTGCCAGCTCCCCGGACAGGGGTTACGAAAAACTGTTTTTT. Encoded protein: CASSPDRGYEKLFF.

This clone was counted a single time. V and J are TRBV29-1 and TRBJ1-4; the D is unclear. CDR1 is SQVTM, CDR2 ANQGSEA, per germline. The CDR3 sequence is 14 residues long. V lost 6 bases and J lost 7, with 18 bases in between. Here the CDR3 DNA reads TGCAGCGTCATGCCCCCCGGAGGAGGTGAAAAACTGTTTTTT. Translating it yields CSVMPPGGGEKLFF.

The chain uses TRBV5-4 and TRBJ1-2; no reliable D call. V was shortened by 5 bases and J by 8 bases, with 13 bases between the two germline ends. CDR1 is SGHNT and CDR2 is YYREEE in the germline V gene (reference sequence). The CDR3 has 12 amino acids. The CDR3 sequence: CASRLFPGGYTF. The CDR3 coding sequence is TGTGCCAGCAGACTGTTTCCCGGGGGCTACACCTTC. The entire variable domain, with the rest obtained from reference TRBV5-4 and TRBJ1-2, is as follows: ETGVTQSPTHLIKTRGQQVTLRCSSQSGHNTVSWYQQALGQGPQFIFQYYREEENGRGNFPPRFSGLQFPNYSSELNVNALELDDSALYLCASRLFPGGYTFGSGTRLTVV.

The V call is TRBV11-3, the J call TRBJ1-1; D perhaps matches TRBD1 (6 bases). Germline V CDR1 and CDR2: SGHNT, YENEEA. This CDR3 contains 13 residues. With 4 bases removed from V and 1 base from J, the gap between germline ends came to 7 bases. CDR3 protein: CASSWGQNTEAFF. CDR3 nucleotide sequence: TGTGCCAGCAGCTGGGGACAGAACACTGAAGCTTTCTTT.

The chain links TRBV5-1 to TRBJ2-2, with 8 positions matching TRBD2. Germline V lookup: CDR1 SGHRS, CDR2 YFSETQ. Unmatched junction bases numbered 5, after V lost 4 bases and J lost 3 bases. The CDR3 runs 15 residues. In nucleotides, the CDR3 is TGCGCCAGCAGCAAAAGCGGGGGATACACCGGGGAGCTGTTTTTT. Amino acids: CASSKSGGYTGELFF.

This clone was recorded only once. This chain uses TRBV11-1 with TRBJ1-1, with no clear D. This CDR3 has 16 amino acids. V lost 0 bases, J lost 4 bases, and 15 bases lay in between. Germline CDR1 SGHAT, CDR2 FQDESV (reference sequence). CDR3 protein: CASSLAGRRGGTEAFF. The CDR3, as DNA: TGTGCCAGCAGCTTAGCGGGGAGACGAGGAGGCACTGAAGCTTTCTTT.

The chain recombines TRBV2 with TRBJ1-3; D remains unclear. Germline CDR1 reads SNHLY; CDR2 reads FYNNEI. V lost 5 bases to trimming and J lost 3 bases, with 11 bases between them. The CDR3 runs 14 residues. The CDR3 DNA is TGTGCCAGCAGTACTCCTGAAAATGGAAACACCATATATTTT. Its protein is CASSTPENGNTIYF.

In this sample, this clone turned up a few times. The CDR3 DNA is TGTGCCAGCAGTTACGGAGGGGACACTGAAGCTTTCTTT. Translation gives CASSYGGDTEAFF. The chain joins TRBV6-5 to TRBJ1-1, with D tentatively TRBD1 (5 bases). V was clipped by 2 bases and J by 3 bases, with 7 bases between them. Germline CDR1 MNHEY, CDR2 SVGAGI. The CDR3 is 13 amino acids.

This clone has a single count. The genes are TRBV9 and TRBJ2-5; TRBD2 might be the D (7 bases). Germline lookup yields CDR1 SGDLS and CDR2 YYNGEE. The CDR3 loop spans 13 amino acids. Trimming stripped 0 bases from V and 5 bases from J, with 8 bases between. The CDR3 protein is CASSVAGGETQYF. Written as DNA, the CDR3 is TGTGCCAGCAGCGTAGCGGGGGGCGAGACCCAGTACTTC.

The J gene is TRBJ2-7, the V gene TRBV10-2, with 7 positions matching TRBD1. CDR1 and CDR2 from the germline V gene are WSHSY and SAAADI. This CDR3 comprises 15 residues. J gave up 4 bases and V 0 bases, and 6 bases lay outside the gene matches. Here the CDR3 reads CASSESEGASYEQYF. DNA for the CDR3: TGCGCCAGCAGTGAGTCTGAGGGGGCATCTTACGAGCAGTACTTC.

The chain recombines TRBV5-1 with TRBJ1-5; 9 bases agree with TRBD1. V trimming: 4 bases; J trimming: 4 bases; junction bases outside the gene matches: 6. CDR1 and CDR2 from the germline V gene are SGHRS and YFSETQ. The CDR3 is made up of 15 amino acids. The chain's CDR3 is CASSPAGQGNQPQHF. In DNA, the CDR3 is TGCGCCAGCAGCCCTGCGGGACAGGGAAATCAGCCCCAGCATTTT.

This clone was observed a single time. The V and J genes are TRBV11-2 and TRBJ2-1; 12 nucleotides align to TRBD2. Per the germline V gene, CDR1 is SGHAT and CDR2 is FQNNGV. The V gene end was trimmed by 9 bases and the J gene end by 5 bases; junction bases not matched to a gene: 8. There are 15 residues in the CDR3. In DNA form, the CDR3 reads TGTGCCAGTTCTACTAGCGGGGGGAACAACAATGAGCAGTTCTTC. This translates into CASSTSGGNNNEQFF.

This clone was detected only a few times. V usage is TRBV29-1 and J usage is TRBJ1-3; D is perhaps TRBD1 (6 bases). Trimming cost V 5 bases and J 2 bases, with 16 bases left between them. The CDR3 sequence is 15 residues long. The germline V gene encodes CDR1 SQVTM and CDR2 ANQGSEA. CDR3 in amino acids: CSVSTGYAAGNTIYF. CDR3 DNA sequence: TGCAGCGTTTCGACAGGATACGCGGCTGGAAACACCATATATTTT.

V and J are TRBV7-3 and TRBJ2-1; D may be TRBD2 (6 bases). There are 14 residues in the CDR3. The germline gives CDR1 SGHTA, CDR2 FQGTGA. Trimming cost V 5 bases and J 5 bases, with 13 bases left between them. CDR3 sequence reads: CASSPPGRNNEQFF. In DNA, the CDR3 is TGTGCCAGCAGCCCTCCCGGGAGAAACAATGAGCAGTTCTTC.